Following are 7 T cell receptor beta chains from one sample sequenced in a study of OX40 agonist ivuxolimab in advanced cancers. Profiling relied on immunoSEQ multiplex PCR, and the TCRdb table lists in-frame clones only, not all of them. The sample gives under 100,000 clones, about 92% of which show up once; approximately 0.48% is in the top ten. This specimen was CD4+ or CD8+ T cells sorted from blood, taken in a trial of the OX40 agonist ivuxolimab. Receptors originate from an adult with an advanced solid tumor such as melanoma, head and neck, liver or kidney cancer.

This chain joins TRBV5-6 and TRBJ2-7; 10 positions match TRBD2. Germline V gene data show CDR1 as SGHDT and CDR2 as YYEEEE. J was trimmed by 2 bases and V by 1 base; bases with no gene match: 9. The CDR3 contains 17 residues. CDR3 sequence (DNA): TGTGCCAGCAGCTTGAAAAGGCGACTAGCGGGCACCTACGAGCAGTACTTC. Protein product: CASSLKRRLAGTYEQYF.

CDR3 DNA: TGTGCCAGCAGTGAACAGGGTTGGACTGAAGCTTTCTTT. As protein: CASSEQGWTEAFF. This chain links TRBV6-1 with TRBJ1-1, with D perhaps TRBD1 (5 bases). Germline CDR1 reads MNHNS; CDR2 reads SASEGT. The CDR3 is 13 amino acids. Between the trimmed V and J ends, which lost 2 bases and 5 bases, there was a span of 9 bases.

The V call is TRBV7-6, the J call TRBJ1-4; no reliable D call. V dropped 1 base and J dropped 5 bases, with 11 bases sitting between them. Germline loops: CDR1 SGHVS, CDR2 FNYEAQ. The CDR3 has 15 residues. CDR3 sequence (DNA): TGTGCCAGCAGCTTAGAGGGCAGTTCGAATGAAAAACTGTTTTTT. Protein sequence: CASSLEGSSNEKLFF.

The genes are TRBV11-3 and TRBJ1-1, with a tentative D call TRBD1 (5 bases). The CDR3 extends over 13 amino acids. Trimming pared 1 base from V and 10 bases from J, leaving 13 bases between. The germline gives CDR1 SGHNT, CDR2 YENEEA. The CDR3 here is CASSLVMSGAAFF. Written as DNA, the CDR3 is TGTGCCAGCAGCTTAGTCATGAGCGGGGCAGCTTTCTTT. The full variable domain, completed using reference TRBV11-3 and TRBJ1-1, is EAGVVQSPRYKIIEKKQPVAFWCNPISGHNTLYWYLQNLGQGPELLIRYENEEAVDDSQLPKDRFSAERLKGVDSTLKIQPAELGDSAVYLCASSLVMSGAAFFGQGTRLTVV.

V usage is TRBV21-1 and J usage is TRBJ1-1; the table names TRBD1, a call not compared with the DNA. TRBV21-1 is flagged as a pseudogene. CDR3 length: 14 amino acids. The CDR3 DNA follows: TGTGCCAGCAGCCACCCCAGGTACTGGCCTGAAGCTTTCTTT. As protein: CASSHPRYWPEAFF.

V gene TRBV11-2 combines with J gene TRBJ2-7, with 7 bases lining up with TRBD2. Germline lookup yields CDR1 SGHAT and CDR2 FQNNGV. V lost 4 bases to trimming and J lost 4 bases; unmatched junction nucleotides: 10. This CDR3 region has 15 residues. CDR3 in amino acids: CASSSKASGPYEQYF. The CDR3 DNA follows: TGTGCCAGCAGCTCCAAAGCTAGCGGTCCTTACGAGCAGTACTTC.

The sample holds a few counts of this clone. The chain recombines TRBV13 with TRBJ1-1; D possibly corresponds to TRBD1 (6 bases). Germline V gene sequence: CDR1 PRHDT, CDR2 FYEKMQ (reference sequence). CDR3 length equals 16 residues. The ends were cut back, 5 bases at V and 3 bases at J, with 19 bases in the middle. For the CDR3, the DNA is TGTGCCAGCAGCGACCCGGGACAAGGGCTGTACACTGAAGCTTTCTTT. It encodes CASSDPGQGLYTEAFF.